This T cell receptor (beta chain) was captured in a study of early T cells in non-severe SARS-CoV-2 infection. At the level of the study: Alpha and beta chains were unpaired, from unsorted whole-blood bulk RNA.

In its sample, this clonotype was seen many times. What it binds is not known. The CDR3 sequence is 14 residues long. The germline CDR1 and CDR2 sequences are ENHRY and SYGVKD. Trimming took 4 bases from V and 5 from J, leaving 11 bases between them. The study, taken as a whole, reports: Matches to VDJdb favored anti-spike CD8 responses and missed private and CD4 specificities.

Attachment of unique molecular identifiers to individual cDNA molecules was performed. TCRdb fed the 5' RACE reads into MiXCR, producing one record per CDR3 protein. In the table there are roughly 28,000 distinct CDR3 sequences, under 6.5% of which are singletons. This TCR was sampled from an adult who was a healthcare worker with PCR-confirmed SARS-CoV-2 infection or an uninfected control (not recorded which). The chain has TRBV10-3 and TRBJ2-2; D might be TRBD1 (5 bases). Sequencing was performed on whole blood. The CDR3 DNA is TGTGCCATCAGTGGACAGTTGCGGACCGGGGAGCTGTTTTTT. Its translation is CAISGQLRTGELFF.